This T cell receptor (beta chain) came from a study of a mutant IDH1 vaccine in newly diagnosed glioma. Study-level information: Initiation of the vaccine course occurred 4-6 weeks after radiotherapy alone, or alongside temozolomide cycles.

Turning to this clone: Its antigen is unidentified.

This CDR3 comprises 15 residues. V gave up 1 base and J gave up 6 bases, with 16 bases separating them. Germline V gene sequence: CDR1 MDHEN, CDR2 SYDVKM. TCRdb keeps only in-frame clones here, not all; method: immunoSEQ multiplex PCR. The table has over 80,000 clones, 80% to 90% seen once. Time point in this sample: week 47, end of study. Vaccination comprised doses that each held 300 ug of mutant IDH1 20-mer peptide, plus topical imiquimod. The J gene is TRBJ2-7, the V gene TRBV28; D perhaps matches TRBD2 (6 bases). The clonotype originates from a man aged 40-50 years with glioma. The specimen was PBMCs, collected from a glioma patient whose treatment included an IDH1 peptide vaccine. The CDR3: CASSLFRGGHSEQYF. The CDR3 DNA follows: TGTGCCAGCAGTTTATTCCGCGGAGGGCACTCCGAGCAGTACTTC.